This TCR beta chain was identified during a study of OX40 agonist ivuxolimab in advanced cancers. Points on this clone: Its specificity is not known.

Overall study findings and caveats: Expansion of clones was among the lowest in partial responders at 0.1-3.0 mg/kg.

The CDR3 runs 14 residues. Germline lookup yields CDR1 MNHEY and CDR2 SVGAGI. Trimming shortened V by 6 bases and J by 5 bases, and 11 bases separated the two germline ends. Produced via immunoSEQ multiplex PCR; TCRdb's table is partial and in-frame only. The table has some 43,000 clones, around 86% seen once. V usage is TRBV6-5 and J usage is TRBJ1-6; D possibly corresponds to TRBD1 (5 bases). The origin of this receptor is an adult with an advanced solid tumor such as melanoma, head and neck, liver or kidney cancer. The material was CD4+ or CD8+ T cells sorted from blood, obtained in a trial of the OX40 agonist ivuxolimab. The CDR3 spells CASRSGTNNSPLHF. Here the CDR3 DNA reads TGTGCCAGCAGATCCGGGACCAATAATTCACCCCTCCACTTT.